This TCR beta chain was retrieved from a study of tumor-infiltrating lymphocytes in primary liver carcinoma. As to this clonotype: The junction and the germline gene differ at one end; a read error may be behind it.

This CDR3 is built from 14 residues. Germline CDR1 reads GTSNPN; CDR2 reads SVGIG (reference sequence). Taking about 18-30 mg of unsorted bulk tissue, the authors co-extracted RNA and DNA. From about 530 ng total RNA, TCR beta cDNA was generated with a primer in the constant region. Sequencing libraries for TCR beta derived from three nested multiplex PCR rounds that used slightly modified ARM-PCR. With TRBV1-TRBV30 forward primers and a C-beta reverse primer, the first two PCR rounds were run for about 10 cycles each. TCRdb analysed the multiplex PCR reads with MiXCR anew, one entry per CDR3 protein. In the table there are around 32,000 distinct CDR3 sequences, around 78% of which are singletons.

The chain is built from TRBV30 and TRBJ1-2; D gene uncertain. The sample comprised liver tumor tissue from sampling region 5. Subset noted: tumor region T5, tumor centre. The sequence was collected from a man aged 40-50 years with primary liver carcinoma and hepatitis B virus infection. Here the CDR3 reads CAWSVPEGFYGYIF. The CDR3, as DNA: TGTGCCTGGAGTGTCCCTGAAGGGTTTTATGGCTACATATTC.